The 11 T cell receptor beta chains below were found in one sample sequenced in a study of blood T cell repertoires in COVID-19. The data were produced by immunoSEQ multiplex PCR, yet TCRdb's version contains in-frame clones alone and is incomplete. In the table there are 120,000 or so clones, about four fifths of which are singletons. Sequenced: peripheral blood. These TCRs come from a man aged 35 to 55 with active or convalescent COVID-19.

This clone was recorded once. The chain recombines TRBV30 with TRBJ1-2, with 7 nucleotides matching TRBD1. CDR1 and CDR2 (germline): GTSNPN, SVGIG (reference sequence). The CDR3 loop spans 13 amino acids. V trimming: 5 bases; J trimming: 4 bases; junction bases outside the gene matches: 7. In nucleotides, the CDR3 is TGTGCCTGGCGGACAGGAGGGGCCTATGGCTACACCTTC. Protein sequence: CAWRTGGAYGYTF.

The V gene is TRBV7-6, the J gene TRBJ2-1; the match to TRBD2 covers 7 bases. The CDR3 contains 15 residues. Germline assignment: CDR1 SGHVS and CDR2 FNYEAQ. Trimming removed 5 bases from V and 9 bases from J; junction bases left unmatched: 13. This CDR3 is CASSGWAGVVGEQFF. The DNA of the CDR3 is TGTGCCAGCAGCGGATGGGCGGGAGTAGTGGGTGAGCAGTTCTTC.

The chain links TRBV6-2 or TRBV6-3 to TRBJ2-2; 11 bases agree with TRBD1. J gave up 4 bases and V 5 bases, and 6 bases lay outside the gene matches. Per germline, CDR1 MNHEY and CDR2 SVGEGT. This CDR3 has 16 amino acids. This CDR3 reads CASSRGQGAATGELFF. The CDR3 DNA reads TGTGCCAGCAGTCGCGGACAGGGGGCGGCCACCGGGGAGCTGTTTTTT.

The genes are TRBV2 and TRBJ1-5; 11 bases line up with TRBD1. With V trimmed by 5 bases and J by 7 bases, 7 bases remained unmatched. CDR3 length equals 15 residues. Per germline, CDR1 SNHLY and CDR2 FYNNEI. CDR3 residues: CASSRTGGLEQPQHF. The CDR3 bases are TGTGCCAGCAGTCGGACAGGGGGCTTGGAGCAGCCCCAGCATTTT.

The chain combines TRBV5-1 with TRBJ2-3; D ambiguous. The V gene lost 0 bases and the J gene lost 0 bases, with 11 bases spanning the gap. CDR1 SGHRS and CDR2 YFSETQ come from the germline V gene. This CDR3 spans 16 amino acids. The CDR3 spells CASSLGLYSSTDTQYF. The CDR3 bases are TGCGCCAGCAGCTTGGGACTTTACTCTAGCACAGATACGCAGTATTTT.

The genes are TRBV3-1 (or the pseudogene TRBV3-2) and TRBJ1-1; possible D gene TRBD1, 6 bases. Germline CDR1 reads LGHDT; CDR2 reads YNNKEL (reference sequence). Trimming stripped 5 bases from V and 0 bases from J, with 13 bases between. There are 15 residues in the CDR3. CDR3 nucleotides: TGTGCCAGCAGCGCGCTTACAGGGATGAACACTGAAGCTTTCTTT. This gives the protein CASSALTGMNTEAFF.

The V gene is TRBV27, the J gene TRBJ2-7; TRBD1 matches 7 bases. CDR1 is MNHEY and CDR2 is SMNVEV in the germline V gene (reference sequence). The CDR3 is 13 residues long. With 5 bases clipped from V and 2 bases from J, the junction kept 3 bases outside the gene matches. The CDR3 sequence is CASSVTGTYEQYF. The CDR3 DNA sequence: TGTGCCAGCAGTGTGACAGGGACCTACGAGCAGTACTTC.

The chain has TRBV11-3 and TRBJ2-7; D remains ambiguous. This CDR3 has 14 residues. Trimming removed 2 bases at V and 2 bases at J, with 10 bases between. CDR1 and CDR2 from the germline V gene are SGHNT and YENEEA. In nucleotides, the CDR3 is TGTGCCAGCAGCTTATCCGCAGAAACCTACGAGCAGTACTTC. It translates to CASSLSAETYEQYF. Complete variable domain (other parts from reference TRBV11-3 and TRBJ2-7): EAGVVQSPRYKIIEKKQPVAFWCNPISGHNTLYWYLQNLGQGPELLIRYENEEAVDDSQLPKDRFSAERLKGVDSTLKIQPAELGDSAVYLCASSLSAETYEQYFGPGTRLTVT.

The rearrangement uses TRBV29-1 and TRBJ1-1; 10 positions match TRBD1. The J segment lost 7 bases and the V segment lost 7 bases, leaving 9 bases of the junction unmatched. The CDR3 consists of 13 residues. Germline CDR1 is SQVTM and CDR2 is ANQGSEA. CDR3 residues: CSASGTGVSEAFF. The DNA of the CDR3 is TGCAGCGCCTCAGGGACAGGGGTTAGTGAAGCTTTCTTT.

Ten or more counts support this clone. This chain joins TRBV10-3 and TRBJ1-1; no definite D call. The V end lost 1 base, the J end lost 1 base, and 7 bases lay between the germline ends. The germline CDR1 and CDR2 sequences are ENHRY and SYGVKD. The CDR3 is 14 amino acids. In DNA form, the CDR3 reads TGTGCCATCAGTGAGTTGACGGGGAACACTGAAGCTTTCTTT. This codes for CAISELTGNTEAFF.

The rearrangement joins TRBV24-1 to TRBJ2-1; TRBD1 might be the D (6 bases). The CDR3 covers 14 residues. V lost 7 bases, J lost 7 bases, and 16 bases lay in between. The germline V gene encodes CDR1 KGHDR and CDR2 SFDVKD. CDR3 protein: CATSRRQVSNEQFF. In nucleotides, the CDR3 is TGTGCCACCAGCCGTAGACAGGTTTCGAATGAGCAGTTCTTC.